These T cell receptor delta chains were read from a single sample in a study of Vδ1+ human thymocytes. With CATT, TCRdb re-called clones from the multiplex PCR reads. The table has over 20,000 delta-chain clones, roughly 8% seen once. The sequencing input was Vdelta1+ gamma-delta thymocytes from the thymus. These receptors were taken from a child under two years old who had congenital heart surgery. Both conserved end residues are part of each CDR3. D genes are given only for firm matches. Clone sizes are given selectively: once, few, many, or a class where the clone is expanded.

abundance,v_gene,d_gene,j_gene,CDR3aa,CDR3nt
NA,TRDV2,TRDD3,TRDJ3,CACDSQYWGIRDWDTRQMFF,TGTGCCTGTGACTCCCAATACTGGGGGATACGCGACTGGGACACCCGACAGATGTTTTTC
NA,TRDV1,NA,TRDJ1,CALGELTLRSYWEYTDKLIF,TGTGCTCTTGGGGAACTAACCCTTCGGTCTTACTGGGAATACACCGATAAACTCATCTTT
few,TRDV1,TRDD3,TRDJ1,CALGRTRWGDQYTDKLIF,TGTGCTCTTGGGAGAACTCGCTGGGGGGACCAATACACCGATAAACTCATCTTT
NA,TRDV1,TRDD3,TRDJ1,CALGERRGSYEECWGIHPYTDKLIF,TGTGCTCTTGGGGAAAGGAGGGGGTCGTACGAGGAGTGCTGGGGGATACACCCGTACACCGATAAACTCATCTTT
NA,TRDV1,NA,TRDJ1,CALGDRREGGLIF,TGTGCTCTTGGGGATAGGAGGGAAGGGGGACTCATCTTT
NA,TRDV1,NA,TRDJ2,CALGEGLPTSWYPGGTTAQLFF,TGTGCTCTTGGGGAAGGCCTTCCTACAAGTTGGTACCCTGGGGGAACCACAGCACAACTCTTCTTT
few,TRDV1,NA,TRDJ1,CALLPYSYVEGGGSNTDKLIF,TGTGCTCTTTTACCCTATTCCTACGTGGAGGGTGGGGGATCGAACACCGATAAACTCATCTTT
few,TRDV1,NA,TRDJ1,CALGALTEWEPKLIF,TGTGCTCTTGGGGCCCTTACGGAGTGGGAACCAAAACTCATCTTT
NA,TRDV1,TRDD3,TRDJ1,CALGEHTLPTGGYVGIIF,TGTGCTCTTGGGGAACATACCCTCCCAACTGGGGGATACGTAGGGATCATCTTT
few,TRDV1,TRDD3,TRDJ1,CALGELRGDLLGATYTDKLIF,TGTGCTCTTGGGGAACTAAGGGGGGACCTACTGGGGGCCACGTACACCGATAAACTCATCTTT
few,TRDV1,NA,TRDJ1,CALGDQRGGHYTDKLIF,TGTGCTCTTGGGGACCAGAGGGGGGGACATTACACCGATAAACTCATCTTT
medium-sized,TRDV1,NA,TRDJ1,CALGFSEMPLLKLIF,TGTGCTCTTGGGTTTAGTGAGATGCCACTCCTCAAACTCATCTTT
NA,TRDV1,NA,TRDJ1,CALGETCPAGGLIF,TGTGCTCTTGGGGAAACTTGCCCGGCCGGGGGACTCATCTTT
few,TRAV29/DV5,NA,TRDJ1,CAASVPYIYCKFTDKLIF,TGTGCAGCAAGCGTTCCCTACATATACTGTAAATTTACCGATAAACTCATCTTT
NA,TRDV1,NA,TRDJ1,CALGEGVPPDKLIF,TGTGCTCTTGGGGAAGGGGTTCCTCCCGATAAACTCATCTTT
NA,TRDV1,TRDD3,TRDJ1,CALGDLSFRWGIRVPYTDKLIF,TGTGCTCTTGGGGACCTGTCCTTCCGCTGGGGGATACGGGTTCCTTACACCGATAAACTCATCTTT
few,TRDV1,TRDD3,TRDJ1,CALGELVPLYWGKLIF,TGCGCTCTTGGGGAACTAGTCCCTCTGTACTGGGGGAAACTCATCTTT
NA,TRDV2,TRDD3,TRDJ3,CACDTGGYEATSLDTRQMFF,TGTGCCTGTGACACCGGGGGATACGAGGCCACCTCCTTGGACACCCGACAGATGTTTTTC
NA,TRDV1,TRDD3,TRDJ1,CALGTRLFPPTGGLDKLIF,TGTGCTCTTGGGACCAGACTATTCCCTCCAACTGGGGGACTCGATAAACTCATCTTT
few,TRDV1,NA,TRDJ1,CALGDPVRSAWTVIF,TGTGCTCTTGGGGACCCGGTTAGAAGTGCTTGGACTGTCATCTTT
NA,TRDV1,NA,TRDJ1,CALGELWRGRGADKLIF,TGTGCTCTTGGGGAACTCTGGCGTGGCCGGGGGGCCGATAAACTCATCTTT
NA,TRDV1,NA,TRDJ1,CALGELGQDKLIF,TGTGCTCTTGGGGAACTAGGGCAAGATAAACTCATCTTT
few,TRDV1,TRDD3,TRDJ1,CALGGALTGGSFTDKLIF,TGTGCTCTTGGGGGGGCTCTTACTGGGGGATCTTTCACCGATAAACTCATCTTT
few,TRDV1,TRDD3,TRDJ1,CALGDLRFLRKLGDPTDKLIF,TGTGCTCTTGGGGACCTTCGTTTCCTACGAAAACTGGGGGATCCCACCGATAAACTCATCTTT
NA,TRDV1,NA,TRDJ1,CALGGPPDKLIF,TGTGCTCTTGGGGGCCCCCCCGATAAACTCATCTTT
NA,TRDV2,NA,TRDJ3,CACDNAGLYYSWDTRQMFF,TGTGCCTGTGACAACGCGGGTCTCTATTACTCCTGGGACACCCGACAGATGTTTTTC
few,TRDV1,NA,TRDJ1,CALGERSELIF,TGTGCTCTTGGGGAACGGTCAGAACTCATCTTT
NA,TRDV1,NA,TRDJ1,CALGELVQANGLLRTEYTDKLIF,TGTGCTCTTGGGGAATTGGTCCAGGCAAACGGCCTACTGAGGACCGAATACACCGATAAACTCATCTTT
few,TRDV1,NA,TRDJ1,CALGTKGGTVYTDKLIF,TGTGCTCTTGGGACCAAAGGGGGTACGGTGTACACCGATAAACTCATCTTT
NA,TRDV1,NA,TRDJ1,CALGESGWGDLIIF,TGTGCTCTTGGGGAAAGTGGATGGGGCGATCTGATCATCTTT
NA,TRDV1,TRDD3,TRDJ1,CALGEPDGELGGSPFTYTDKLIF,TGTGCTCTTGGGGAACCTGACGGTGAACTGGGGGGTTCACCATTTACCTACACCGATAAACTCATCTTT
few,TRDV1,NA,TRDJ1,CALGKPNISDTDKLIF,TGTGCTCTTGGGAAACCGAATATTTCTGACACCGATAAACTCATCTTC
NA,TRDV2,TRDD3,TRDJ1,CACDTPVLGSPGAYTDKLIF,TGTGCCTGTGACACCCCAGTACTGGGGTCCCCCGGGGCCTACACCGATAAACTCATCTTT
few,TRDV1,TRDD3,TRDJ1,CALGGWGSSADWGTSPYTDKLIF,TGTGCTCTTGGGGGATGGGGATCCTCGGCGGACTGGGGGACCTCCCCGTACACCGATAAACTCATCTTT
few,TRDV1,TRDD3,TRDJ1,CALGEGTYWGIRPDKLIF,TGTGCTCTTGGGGAAGGAACGTACTGGGGGATACGGCCCGATAAACTCATCTTT
NA,TRDV1,NA,TRDJ1,CALGEPTLLPILKLGSDPDKLIF,TGTGCTCTTGGGGAACCCACCTTGCTTCCTATATTGAAGCTGGGGTCCGACCCCGATAAACTCATCTTT
few,TRDV2,TRDD3,TRDJ3,CACDTEGDRGTWDTRQMFF,TGTGCCTGTGACACCGAGGGGGATAGGGGGACCTGGGACACCCGACAGATGTTTTTC
few,TRDV1,TRDD3,TRDJ1,CALGEVSTVYDWGYGGADKLIF,TGTGCTCTTGGGGAAGTCTCTACGGTCTACGACTGGGGATACGGGGGGGCCGATAAACTCATCTTT
few,TRDV1,NA,TRDJ1,CALGEKPPSTSSYTDKLIF,TGTGCTCTTGGGGAAAAACCCCCCTCCACAAGTTCTTACACCGATAAACTCATCTTT
NA,TRDV1,TRDD2,TRDJ1,CALGEFPSYGGGTDKLIF,TGTGCTCTTGGGGAATTTCCTTCCTACGGAGGGGGAACCGATAAACTCATCTTT
few,TRDV1,TRDD3,TRDJ2,CALGEDGLGDSSALTAQLFF,TGTGCTCTTGGGGAAGATGGTCTGGGGGATAGTTCCGCTTTGACAGCACAACTCTTCTTT
NA,TRDV1,NA,TRDJ1,CALGEGRRRGTDKLIF,TGTGCTCTTGGGGAAGGTCGCCGGCGGGGCACCGATAAACTCATCTTT
few,TRDV1,TRDD3,TRDJ1,CALGGYWGIRRTDKLIF,TGTGCTCTTGGGGGTTACTGGGGGATACGCCGCACCGATAAACTCATCTTT
few,TRDV1,NA,TRDJ1,CALGGLRLTDKLIF,TGTGCTCTTGGGGGCCTCCGACTCACCGATAAACTCATCTTT
few,TRDV1,TRDD3,TRDJ1,CALGPKELGAHTDKLIF,TGTGCTCTTGGGCCCAAGGAACTGGGGGCCCACACCGATAAACTCATCTTT
few,TRDV1,NA,TRDJ1,CALGEQITGHPTDKLIF,TGTGCTCTTGGGGAACAAATCACAGGGCATCCCACCGATAAACTCATCTTT
few,TRDV1,NA,TRDJ1,CALGDPFPVAAKLIF,TGTGCTCTTGGGGACCCCTTCCCCGTAGCGGCTAAACTCATCTTT
NA,TRDV1,TRDD3,TRDJ1,CALGSSRVGGAYTDKLIF,TGTGCTCTTGGGAGTAGCCGGGTTGGGGGAGCGTACACTGATAAACTCATCTTT
NA,TRDV1,TRDD2,TRDJ1,CALGEQRSALSYYPYTDKLIF,TGTGCTCTTGGGGAACAGCGTTCCGCCCTTTCCTACTACCCGTACACCGATAAACTCATCTTT
NA,TRDV1,TRDD3,TRDJ1,CALGELGAVLGDPRLRVDKLIF,TGTGCTCTTGGGGAACTAGGAGCTGTACTGGGGGATCCTCGCCTCCGAGTTGATAAACTCATCTTT